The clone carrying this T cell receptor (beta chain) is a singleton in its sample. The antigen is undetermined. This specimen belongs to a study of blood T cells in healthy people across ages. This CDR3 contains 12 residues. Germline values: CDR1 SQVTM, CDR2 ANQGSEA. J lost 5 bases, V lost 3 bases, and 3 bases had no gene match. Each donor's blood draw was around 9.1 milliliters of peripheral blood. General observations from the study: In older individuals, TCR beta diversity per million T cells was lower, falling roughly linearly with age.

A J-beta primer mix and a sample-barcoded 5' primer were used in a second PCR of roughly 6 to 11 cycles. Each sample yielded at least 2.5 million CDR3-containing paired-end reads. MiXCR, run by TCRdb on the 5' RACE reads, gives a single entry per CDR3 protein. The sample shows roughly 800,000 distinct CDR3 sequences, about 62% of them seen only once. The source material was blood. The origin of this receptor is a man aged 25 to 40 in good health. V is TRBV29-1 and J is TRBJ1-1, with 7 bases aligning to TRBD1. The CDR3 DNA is TGCAGCGTTGACAGGGGGAAAACTGAAGCTTTCTTT. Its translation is CSVDRGKTEAFF.